This is a list of T cell receptor beta chains from one sample in a study of blood T cells in healthy people across ages. Each CDR3 protein is one row after TCRdb ran MiXCR on the 5' RACE reads. The repertoire holds 1.5 million to 2 million distinct CDR3 sequences, with roughly 32% as singletons. Sequencing was carried out using blood. The receptor source for this set is a woman aged 25 to 45 in good health. Both conserved end residues are part of each CDR3. Fields, in order: J gene, clone size, V gene, CDR3 length, D gene, CDR3 protein, CDR3 DNA. The D gene is left open where the match is weak. Part of the rows lack a size; the others show once, few, many or a class for expanded clones.

TRBJ2-6,.,TRBV27,15,.,CASSLSTGGANVLTF,TGTGCCAGCAGTTTATCGACGGGTGGGGCCAACGTCCTGACTTTC
TRBJ1-5,.,TRBV20-1,13,.,CSARDDGVGPQHF,TGCAGTGCTAGGGACGACGGAGTCGGGCCCCAGCATTTT
TRBJ2-1,many,TRBV18,13,.,CASSPRLNNEQFF,TGTGCCAGCTCACCACGACTAAACAATGAGCAGTTCTTC
TRBJ1-4,few,TRBV28,17,.,CASSLVQGLGSNEKRFF,TGTGCCAGCAGTTTAGTCCAGGGCCTCGGGTCGAATGAAAAACGGTTTTTT
TRBJ2-1,.,TRBV24-1,15,.,CATSDSGAGYNEEFF,TGTGCCACCAGTGATTCTGGGGCGGGGTACAATGAGGAGTTCTTC
TRBJ2-1,.,TRBV12-3/TRBV12-4,15,TRBD1,CASSVRDRPRRQQFF,TGTGCCAGCAGTGTCCGGGACAGGCCGCGACGCCAGCAGTTCTTC
TRBJ2-1,few,TRBV20-1,14,.,CSAPGEIAYNEQFF,TGCAGTGCGCCCGGGGAGATTGCCTACAATGAGCAGTTCTTC
TRBJ1-2,.,TRBV15,13,.,CATSSRVPGGYTF,TGTGCCACCAGCTCGAGGGTTCCAGGTGGCTACACCTTC
TRBJ1-3,.,TRBV3-1,17,.,CASSPWVTGDSGNTIYF,TGTGCCAGCAGCCCATGGGTCACAGGCGACTCTGGAAACACCATATATTTT
TRBJ1-1,.,TRBV20-1,15,TRBD1,CSAPQGTGWGTEAFF,TGCAGTGCCCCCCAGGGGACAGGGTGGGGCACTGAAGCTTTCTTT
TRBJ2-1,.,TRBV7-9,16,.,CASSSQGSPTYNEQFF,TGTGCCAGCAGCTCGCAGGGGTCACCAACCTACAATGAGCAGTTCTTC
TRBJ2-7,.,TRBV29-1,15,TRBD2,CSVEGSGTSSYEQYF,TGCAGCGTTGAAGGGAGCGGGACGAGCTCCTACGAGCAGTACTTC
TRBJ2-1,few,TRBV2,13,.,CASKEGGPSEQFF,TGTGCCAGCAAGGAGGGAGGACCTAGTGAGCAGTTCTTC
TRBJ1-2,.,TRBV10-3,17,TRBD1,CAISDRGTGGSNYGYTF,TGTGCCATCAGCGATCGCGGGACAGGGGGCTCTAACTATGGCTACACCTTC
TRBJ2-7,few,TRBV28,13,.,CASTGTQFYEQYF,TGTGCCAGCACAGGGACCCAATTTTACGAGCAGTACTTC
TRBJ2-5,many,TRBV27,14,.,CASSGTGLQETQYF,TGTGCCAGCAGCGGAACAGGGTTGCAAGAGACCCAGTACTTC
TRBJ2-1,few,TRBV27,17,TRBD2,CASSPRAGVSSYNEQFF,TGTGCCAGCAGCCCTCGGGCGGGGGTAAGCTCCTACAATGAGCAGTTCTTC
TRBJ1-1,.,TRBV5-1,15,TRBD1,CASSLVARGLTEAFF,TGCGCCAGCAGCTTGGTAGCCAGGGGGCTCACTGAAGCTTTCTTT
TRBJ2-5,once,TRBV2,15,.,CASSEGWGLGETQYF,TGTGCCAGCAGTGAAGGGTGGGGACTGGGAGAGACCCAGTACTTC
TRBJ2-7,.,TRBV6-6,14,.,CASRTGYPAYEQYF,TGTGCCAGCAGGACGGGGTATCCCGCCTACGAGCAGTACTTC